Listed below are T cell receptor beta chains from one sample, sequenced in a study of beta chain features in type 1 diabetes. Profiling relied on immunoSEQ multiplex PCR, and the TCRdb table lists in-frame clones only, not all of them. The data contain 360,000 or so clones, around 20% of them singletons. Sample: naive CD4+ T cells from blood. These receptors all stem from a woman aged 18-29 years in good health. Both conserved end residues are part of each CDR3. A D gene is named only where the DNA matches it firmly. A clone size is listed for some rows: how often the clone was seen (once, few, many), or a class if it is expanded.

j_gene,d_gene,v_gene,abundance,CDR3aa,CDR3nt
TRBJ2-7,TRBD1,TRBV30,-,CAWRDRGRSYEQYF,TGTGCCTGGAGGGACAGGGGGCGCTCCTACGAGCAGTACTTC
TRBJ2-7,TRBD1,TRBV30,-,CAWSARTGRREQYF,TGTGCCTGGAGTGCCCGGACAGGGCGGAGGGAGCAGTACTTC
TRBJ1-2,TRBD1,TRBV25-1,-,CASSETGFYGYTF,TGTGCCAGCAGTGAGACAGGGTTCTATGGCTACACCTTC
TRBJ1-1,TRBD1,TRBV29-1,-,CSAQGTGSPAFF,TGCAGCGCACAGGGGACCGGCTCGCCAGCTTTCTTT
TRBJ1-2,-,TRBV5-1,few,CASSLDATDYGYTF,TGCGCCAGCAGCTTAGATGCCACGGACTATGGCTACACCTTC
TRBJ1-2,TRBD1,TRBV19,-,CATAEQGRDYGYTF,TGTGCCACCGCGGAACAGGGGCGGGACTATGGCTACACCTTC
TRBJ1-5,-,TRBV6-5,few,CASSYFKNQPQHF,TGTGCCAGCAGTTACTTCAAAAATCAGCCCCAGCATTTT
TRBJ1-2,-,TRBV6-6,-,CASSEGGYGYTF,TGTGCCAGCTCAGAGGGCGGCTATGGCTACACCTTC
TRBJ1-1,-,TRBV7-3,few,CASSLGGSEAFF,TGTGCCAGCAGCTTAGGGGGGTCTGAAGCTTTCTTT
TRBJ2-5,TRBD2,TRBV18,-,CASSPFTSGVGETQYF,TGTGCCAGCTCACCGTTCACTAGCGGGGTAGGAGAGACCCAGTACTTC
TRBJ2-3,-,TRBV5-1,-,CASTRPGTDTQYF,TGCGCCAGCACCCGGCCGGGAACAGATACGCAGTATTTT
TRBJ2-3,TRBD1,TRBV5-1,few,CASSIGTATDTQYF,TGCGCCAGCAGCATCGGGACAGCCACAGATACGCAGTATTTT
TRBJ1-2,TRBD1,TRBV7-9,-,CASSWGQGNYGYTF,TGTGCCAGCAGCTGGGGACAGGGGAACTATGGCTACACCTTC
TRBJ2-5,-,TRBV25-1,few,CASRGAETQYF,TGTGCCTCCCGGGGGGCAGAGACCCAGTACTTC
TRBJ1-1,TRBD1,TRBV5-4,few,CASRALGGNTEAFF,TGTGCCAGCAGGGCTTTAGGGGGCAACACTGAAGCTTTCTTT
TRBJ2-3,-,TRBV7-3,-,CASSLAGPGRDTQYF,TGTGCCAGCAGCTTAGCGGGCCCGGGTAGGGATACGCAGTATTTT